These 15 T cell receptor beta chains share one sample of origin, sequenced in a study of post-analysis software for immune sequencing data. The study's findings and limits: Patients had higher frequencies than controls of five or six TRBV segments, including TRBV5-6, TRBV5-1 and TRBV20-1.

Unique molecular identifiers were carried by the TCR beta cDNA libraries. TCRdb called the PCR reads again in MiXCR, with one record for every CDR3 protein. Of 820,000 or so distinct CDR3 sequences in the sample, under 70% were seen once. Their cognate antigens are unknown. The source material was blood. The receptors stem from a girl aged 5-17 years with multiple sclerosis.

The V and J genes are TRBV5-1 and TRBJ2-3; 10 bases are a match to TRBD2. Germline CDR1 and CDR2: SGHRS and YFSETQ. CDR3 length: 17 residues. J gave up 3 bases and V 0 bases, and 7 bases lay outside the gene matches. The CDR3 here is CASSLVDLAGVTDTQYF. CDR3 nucleotides: TGCGCCAGCAGCTTGGTTGACCTAGCGGGGGTGACAGATACGCAGTATTTT.

The chain uses TRBV6-6 and TRBJ2-7, with D uncertain. This CDR3 is built from 12 residues. Trimming pared 8 bases from V and 0 bases from J, leaving 8 bases between. CDR1 is MNHNY and CDR2 is SVGAGI in the germline V gene (reference sequence). CDR3 sequence: CASRAPSYEQYF. For the CDR3, the DNA is TGTGCCAGCCGGGCCCCCTCCTACGAGCAGTACTTC.

CDR3: CASSLLGGTTEAFF. CDR3 DNA sequence: TGCGCCAGCAGCTTGCTCGGGGGGACCACTGAAGCTTTCTTT. The V gene is TRBV5-1, the J gene TRBJ1-1; D possibly corresponds to TRBD1 (5 bases). The CDR3 extends over 14 amino acids. V was clipped by 1 base and J by 4 bases, with 11 bases between them. CDR1 SGHRS and CDR2 YFSETQ come from the germline V gene.

This clonotype was observed a few times. The V and J genes are TRBV28 and TRBJ2-7; 8 nucleotides align to TRBD1. The junction had 10 bases not matched to a gene; V was cut back by 3 bases and J by 3 bases. This CDR3 spans 16 amino acids. Per the germline V gene, CDR1 is MDHEN and CDR2 is SYDVKM. The CDR3 sequence: CASSFPDRGINYEQYF. The DNA of the CDR3 is TGTGCCAGCAGTTTTCCCGACAGGGGTATTAACTACGAGCAGTACTTC.

This clonotype was observed a few times. In DNA, the CDR3 is TGCAGTGCTTCGGACAGGGTAACCTACAATGAGCAGTTCTTC. This codes for CSASDRVTYNEQFF. The chain couples TRBV20-1 to TRBJ2-1; 8 positions match TRBD1. CDR1 DFQATT and CDR2 SNEGSKA come from the germline V gene (reference sequence). CDR3 length: 14 amino acids. The V gene end was trimmed by 5 bases and the J gene end by 2 bases; junction bases not matched to a gene: 5.

This clonotype has a handful of counts. The CDR3 loop reads CSAPRPGGSDEQYF. CDR3 sequence (DNA): TGCAGTGCCCCTAGACCGGGGGGTTCGGACGAGCAGTACTTC. The V and J genes are TRBV20-1 and TRBJ2-7; 7 nucleotides line up with TRBD2. From germline, CDR1 is DFQATT and CDR2 SNEGSKA (reference sequence). CDR3 length equals 14 residues. Trimming at V came to 6 bases and at J to 5 bases, leaving 13 bases not matched to a gene.

The sample holds a few counts of this clonotype. The chain employs TRBV3-1 and TRBJ2-5; D not resolved. CDR3 size: 16 residues. Germline V gene sequence: CDR1 LGHDT, CDR2 YNNKEL (reference sequence). V was cut by 0 bases and J by 1 base, with 12 bases left in between. As DNA, the CDR3 is TGTGCCAGCAGCCAAGAAGATCTAAGACCCCAAGAGACCCAGTACTTC. It yields the protein CASSQEDLRPQETQYF.

This chain joins TRBV7-2 and TRBJ2-1, with 12 nucleotides matching TRBD2. V was pared by 5 bases and J by 6 bases, with 11 bases of the junction left unmatched. Germline V gene data show CDR1 as SGHTA and CDR2 as FQGNSA. The CDR3 has 17 residues. This CDR3 reads CASSRYNLAGGRNEQFF. The CDR3 nucleotides are TGTGCCAGCAGCCGCTATAACCTAGCGGGAGGGCGCAATGAGCAGTTCTTC.

This clonotype was seen a handful of times. A junction end diverges from the germline sequence, so it may reflect a read error. The chain employs TRBV29-1 and TRBJ1-2; 7 bases align to TRBD1. The germline V gene encodes CDR1 SQVTM and CDR2 ANQGSEA. CDR3 length: 15 residues. The CDR3 spells CSVEGTAGTGYGYTF. CDR3 sequence (DNA): TGCAGCGTGGAAGGGACAGCGGGGACGGGCTATGGCTACACCTTC.

This chain uses TRBV7-6 with TRBJ2-7; D is ambiguous. The CDR3 is 15 amino acids. Trimming removed 2 bases from V and 0 bases from J, with 11 bases in between. CDR1 and CDR2 (germline): SGHVS, FNYEAQ. The CDR3 sequence: CASSLSPIRSYEQYF. The CDR3 bases are TGTGCCAGCAGCTTATCCCCAATTCGCTCCTACGAGCAGTACTTC.

The rearrangement uses TRBV20-1 and TRBJ2-3; D remains ambiguous. Germline CDR1 is DFQATT and CDR2 is SNEGSKA (reference sequence). Trimming pared 6 bases from V and 5 bases from J, leaving 9 bases between. CDR3 length: 11 residues. CDR3 protein: CSASSVDTQYF. The DNA for the CDR3 is TGCAGTGCCAGCTCCGTAGATACGCAGTATTTT.

The chain couples TRBV4-1 to TRBJ2-5; D gene unclear. Germline loops: CDR1 MGHRA, CDR2 YSYEKL. Trimming removed 1 base at V and 0 bases at J, with 6 bases between. There are 14 residues in the CDR3. The CDR3 DNA follows: TGCGCCAGCAGCCAAGGGCAGCACCAAGAGACCCAGTACTTC. It yields the protein CASSQGQHQETQYF.

This clonotype has a single count. This chain links TRBV5-5 with TRBJ2-7, with TRBD2 identical over 11 bases. The DNA end lines up better with TRBJ2-5; the J call may be wrong. The CDR3 length is 15 residues. Germline CDR1 reads SGHKS; CDR2 reads YYEKEE (reference sequence). CDR3 in DNA: TGTGCCAGCAGCTGGGGGACTAGCGGAAAAGAGACCCAGTACTTC. Translation: CASSWGTSGKETQYF.

This clonotype was seen a handful of times. This chain connects TRBV9 to TRBJ2-1, with 7 bases identical to TRBD1. The CDR3 extends over 15 amino acids. Germline assignment: CDR1 SGDLS and CDR2 YYNGEE. The J segment lost 15 bases and the V segment lost 4 bases, leaving 19 bases of the junction unmatched. CDR3 amino acids: CASSSRGDSGRIRFF. CDR3 sequence (DNA): TGTGCCAGCAGCTCCCGAGGGGACAGCGGCCGTATTCGGTTCTTC.

The CDR3 spells CAISASGTGRINYEQYF. CDR3 in DNA: TGTGCCATCAGTGCTTCTGGGACAGGGCGAATCAACTACGAGCAGTACTTC. V usage is TRBV10-3 and J usage is TRBJ2-4; TRBD1 aligns across 9 bases. The J call may be faulty, since TRBJ2-7 better matches the DNA end. This CDR3 region has 17 residues. CDR1 and CDR2 (germline): ENHRY, SYGVKD.